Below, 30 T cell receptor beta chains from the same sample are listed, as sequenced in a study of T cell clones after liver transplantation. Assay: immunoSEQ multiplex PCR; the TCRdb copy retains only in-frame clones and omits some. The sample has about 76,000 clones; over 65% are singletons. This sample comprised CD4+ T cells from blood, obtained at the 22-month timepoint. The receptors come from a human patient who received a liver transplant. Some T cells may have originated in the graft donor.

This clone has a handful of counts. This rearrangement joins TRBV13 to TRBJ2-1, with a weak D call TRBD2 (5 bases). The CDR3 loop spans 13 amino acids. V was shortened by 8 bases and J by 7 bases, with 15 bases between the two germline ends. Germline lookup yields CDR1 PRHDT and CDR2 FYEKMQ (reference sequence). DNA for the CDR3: TGTGCCAGCGCGCGGCAGCGGTTAAATGAGCAGTTCTTC. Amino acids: CASARQRLNEQFF.

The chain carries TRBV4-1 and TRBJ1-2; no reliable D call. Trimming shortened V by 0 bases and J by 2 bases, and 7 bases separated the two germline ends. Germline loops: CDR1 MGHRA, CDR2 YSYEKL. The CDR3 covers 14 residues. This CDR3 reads CASSQDQRNYGYTF. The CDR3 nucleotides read TGCGCCAGCAGCCAAGATCAGCGGAACTATGGCTACACCTTC.

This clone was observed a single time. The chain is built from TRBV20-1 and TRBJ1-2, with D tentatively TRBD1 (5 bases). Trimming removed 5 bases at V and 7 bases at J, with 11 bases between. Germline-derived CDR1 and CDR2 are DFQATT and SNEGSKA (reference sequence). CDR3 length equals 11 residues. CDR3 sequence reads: CSAADRTGYTF. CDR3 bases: TGCAGTGCTGCTGACAGAACTGGCTACACCTTC.

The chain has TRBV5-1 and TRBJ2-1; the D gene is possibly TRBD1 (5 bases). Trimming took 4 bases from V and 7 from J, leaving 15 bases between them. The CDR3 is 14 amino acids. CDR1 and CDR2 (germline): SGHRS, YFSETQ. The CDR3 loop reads CASSPGSGGNEQFF. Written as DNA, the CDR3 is TGCGCCAGCAGCCCAGGGTCGGGTGGTAATGAGCAGTTCTTC. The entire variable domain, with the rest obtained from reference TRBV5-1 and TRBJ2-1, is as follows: KAGVTQTPRYLIKTRGQQVTLSCSPISGHRSVSWYQQTPGQGLQFLFEYFSETQRNKGNFPGRFSGRQFSNSRSEMNVSTLELGDSALYLCASSPGSGGNEQFFGPGTRLTVL.

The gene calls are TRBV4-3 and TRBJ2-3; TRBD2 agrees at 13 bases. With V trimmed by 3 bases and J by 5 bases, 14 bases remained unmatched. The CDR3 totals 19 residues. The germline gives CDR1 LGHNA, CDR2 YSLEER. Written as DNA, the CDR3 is TGCGCCAGCAGCCATAGTAGTACTAGCGGGAGGGACGGGCTAGATACGCAGTATTTT. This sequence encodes CASSHSSTSGRDGLDTQYF.

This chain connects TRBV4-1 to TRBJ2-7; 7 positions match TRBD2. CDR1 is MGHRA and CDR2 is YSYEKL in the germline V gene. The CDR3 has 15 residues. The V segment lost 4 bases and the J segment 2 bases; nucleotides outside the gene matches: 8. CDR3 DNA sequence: TGCGCCAGCAGCCGTGACCCGGGAGGCACCTACGAGCAGTACTTC. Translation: CASSRDPGGTYEQYF.

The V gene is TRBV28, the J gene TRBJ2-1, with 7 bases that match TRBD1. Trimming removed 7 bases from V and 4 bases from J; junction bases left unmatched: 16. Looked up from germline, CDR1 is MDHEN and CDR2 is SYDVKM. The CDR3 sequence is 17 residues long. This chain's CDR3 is CASKPDAIQGTYNEQFF. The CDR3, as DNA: TGTGCCAGCAAACCAGACGCAATACAGGGGACATACAATGAGCAGTTCTTC.

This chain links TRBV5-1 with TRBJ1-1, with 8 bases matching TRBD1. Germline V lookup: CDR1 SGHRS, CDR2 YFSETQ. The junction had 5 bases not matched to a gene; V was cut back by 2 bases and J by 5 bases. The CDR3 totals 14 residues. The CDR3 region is CASSFGTGNTEAFF. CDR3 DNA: TGCGCCAGCAGCTTCGGGACAGGTAATACTGAAGCTTTCTTT. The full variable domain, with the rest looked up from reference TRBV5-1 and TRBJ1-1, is KAGVTQTPRYLIKTRGQQVTLSCSPISGHRSVSWYQQTPGQGLQFLFEYFSETQRNKGNFPGRFSGRQFSNSRSEMNVSTLELGDSALYLCASSFGTGNTEAFFGQGTRLTVV.

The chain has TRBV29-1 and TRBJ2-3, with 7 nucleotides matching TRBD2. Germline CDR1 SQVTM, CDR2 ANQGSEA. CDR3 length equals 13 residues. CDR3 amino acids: CSFQRGGTDTQYF. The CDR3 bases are TGCAGTTTCCAGCGGGGTGGCACAGATACGCAGTATTTT.

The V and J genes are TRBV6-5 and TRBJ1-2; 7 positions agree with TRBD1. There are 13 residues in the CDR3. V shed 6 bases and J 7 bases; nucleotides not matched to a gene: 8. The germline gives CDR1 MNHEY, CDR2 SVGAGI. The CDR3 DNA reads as TGTGCCAGCAGAGACAGGGCCTTCGTTGGCTACACCTTC. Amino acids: CASRDRAFVGYTF.

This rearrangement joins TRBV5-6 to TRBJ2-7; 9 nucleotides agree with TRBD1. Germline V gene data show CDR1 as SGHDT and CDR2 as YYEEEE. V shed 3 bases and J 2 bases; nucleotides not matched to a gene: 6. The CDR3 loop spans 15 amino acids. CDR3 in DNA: TGTGCCAGCAGCTCAACAGGGGGCTTCCCCTACGAGCAGTACTTC. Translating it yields CASSSTGGFPYEQYF.

The CDR3 spells CASSETSVSYEQYF. CDR3 DNA sequence: TGTGCCAGCAGCGAGACTAGCGTCTCCTACGAGCAGTACTTC. V and J are TRBV9 and TRBJ2-7; TRBD2 matches at 8 bases. J was trimmed by 0 bases and V by 3 bases; bases with no gene match: 2. The CDR3 covers 14 residues. CDR1 is SGDLS and CDR2 is YYNGEE in the germline V gene.

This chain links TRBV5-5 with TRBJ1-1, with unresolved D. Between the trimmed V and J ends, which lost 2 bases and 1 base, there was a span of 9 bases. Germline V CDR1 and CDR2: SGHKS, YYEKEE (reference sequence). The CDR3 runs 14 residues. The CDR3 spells CASSFFWQNTEAFF. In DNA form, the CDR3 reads TGTGCCAGCAGCTTCTTCTGGCAGAACACTGAAGCTTTCTTT.

CDR3 in DNA: TGTGCCAGCAGTTCCCCAGGACCGCTGGGGAACACTGAAGCTTTCTTT. Translating gives CASSSPGPLGNTEAFF. V usage is TRBV28 and J usage is TRBJ1-1, with D unresolved. Germline loops: CDR1 MDHEN, CDR2 SYDVKM. CDR3 length: 16 amino acids. Trimming took 4 bases from V and 1 from J, leaving 16 bases between them.

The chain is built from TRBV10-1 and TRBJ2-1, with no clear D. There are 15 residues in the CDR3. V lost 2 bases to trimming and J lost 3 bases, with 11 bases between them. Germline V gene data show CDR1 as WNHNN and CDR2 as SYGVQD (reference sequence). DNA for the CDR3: TGCGCCAGCAGTGAGAGCCTAACAAACTACAATGAGCAGTTCTTC. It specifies CASSESLTNYNEQFF.

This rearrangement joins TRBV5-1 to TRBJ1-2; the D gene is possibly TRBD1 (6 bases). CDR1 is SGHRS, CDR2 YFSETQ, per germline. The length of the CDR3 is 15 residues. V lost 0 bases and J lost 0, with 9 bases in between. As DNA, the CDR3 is TGCGCCAGCAGCTTGGAGGGGGAGACTAACTATGGCTACACCTTC. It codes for CASSLEGETNYGYTF.

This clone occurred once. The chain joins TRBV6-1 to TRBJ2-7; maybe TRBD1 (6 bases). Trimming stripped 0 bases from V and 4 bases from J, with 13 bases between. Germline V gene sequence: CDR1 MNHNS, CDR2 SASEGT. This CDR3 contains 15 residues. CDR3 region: CASSEAPGARYEQYF. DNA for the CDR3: TGTGCCAGCAGTGAAGCGCCAGGGGCACGTTACGAGCAGTACTTC.

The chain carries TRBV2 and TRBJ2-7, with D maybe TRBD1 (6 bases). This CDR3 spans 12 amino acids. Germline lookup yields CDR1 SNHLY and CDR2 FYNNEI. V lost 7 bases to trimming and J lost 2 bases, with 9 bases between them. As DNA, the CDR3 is TGTGCCAGCAAGGACAGAACCTACGAGCAGTACTTC. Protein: CASKDRTYEQYF.

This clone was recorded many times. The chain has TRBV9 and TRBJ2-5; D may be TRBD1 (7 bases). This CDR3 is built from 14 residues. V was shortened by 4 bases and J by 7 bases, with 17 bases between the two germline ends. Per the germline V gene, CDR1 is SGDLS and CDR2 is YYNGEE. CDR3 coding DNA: TGTGCCAGCAGCCTCCAGGGGGGCCCTGGGACCCAGTACTTC. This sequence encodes CASSLQGGPGTQYF.

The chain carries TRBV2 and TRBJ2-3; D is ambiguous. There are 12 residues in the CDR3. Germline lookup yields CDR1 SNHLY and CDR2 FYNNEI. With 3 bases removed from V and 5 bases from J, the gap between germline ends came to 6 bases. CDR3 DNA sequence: TGTGCCAGCAGTGATGGCGTAGATACGCAGTATTTT. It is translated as CASSDGVDTQYF.

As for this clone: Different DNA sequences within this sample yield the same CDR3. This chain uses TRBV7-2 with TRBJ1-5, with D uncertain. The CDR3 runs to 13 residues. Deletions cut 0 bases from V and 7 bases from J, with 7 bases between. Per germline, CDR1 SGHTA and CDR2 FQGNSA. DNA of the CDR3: TGTGCCAGCAGCTTAGCGCCAGACCAGCCCCAGCATTTT. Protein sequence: CASSLAPDQPQHF.

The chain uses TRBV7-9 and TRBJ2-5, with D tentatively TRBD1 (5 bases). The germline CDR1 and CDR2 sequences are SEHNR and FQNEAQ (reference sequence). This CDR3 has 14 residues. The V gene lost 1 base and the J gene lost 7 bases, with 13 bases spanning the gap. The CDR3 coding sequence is TGTGCCAGCAGCTTAGAGGCAGGGCGATGGACCCAGTACTTC. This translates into CASSLEAGRWTQYF.

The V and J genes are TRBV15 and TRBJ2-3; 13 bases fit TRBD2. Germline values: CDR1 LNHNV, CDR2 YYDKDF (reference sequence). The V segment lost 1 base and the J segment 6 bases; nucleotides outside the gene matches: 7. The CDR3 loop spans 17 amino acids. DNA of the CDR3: TGTGCCACCAGCAGAGTGGGACTAGCGGGGTCCGGGGATACGCAGTATTTT. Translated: CATSRVGLAGSGDTQYF. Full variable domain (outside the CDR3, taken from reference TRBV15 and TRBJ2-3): DAMVIQNPRYQVTQFGKPVTLSCSQTLNHNVMYWYQQKSSQAPKLLFHYYDKDFNNEADTPDNFQSRRPNTSFCFLDIRSPGLGDTAMYLCATSRVGLAGSGDTQYFGPGTRLTVL.

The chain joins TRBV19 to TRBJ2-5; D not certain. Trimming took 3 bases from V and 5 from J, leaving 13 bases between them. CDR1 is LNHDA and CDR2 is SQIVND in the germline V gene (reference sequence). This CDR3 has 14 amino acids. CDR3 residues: CASSIRAVEETQYF. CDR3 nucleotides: TGTGCCAGTAGTATCAGAGCAGTGGAGGAGACCCAGTACTTC.

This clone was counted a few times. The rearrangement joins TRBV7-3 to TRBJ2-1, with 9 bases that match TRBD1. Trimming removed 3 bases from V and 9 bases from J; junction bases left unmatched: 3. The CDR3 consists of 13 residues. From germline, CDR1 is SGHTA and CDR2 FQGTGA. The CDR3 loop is CASSLDRGSEQFF. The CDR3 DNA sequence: TGTGCCAGCAGCTTGGACAGGGGAAGTGAGCAGTTCTTC.

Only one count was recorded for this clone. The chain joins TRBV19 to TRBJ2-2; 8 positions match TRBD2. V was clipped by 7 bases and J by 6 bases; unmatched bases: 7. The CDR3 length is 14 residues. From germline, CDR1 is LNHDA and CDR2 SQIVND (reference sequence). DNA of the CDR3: TGTGCCAGTACCCCCTGGCGGGAGGCCGGGGAGCTGTTTTTT. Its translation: CASTPWREAGELFF.

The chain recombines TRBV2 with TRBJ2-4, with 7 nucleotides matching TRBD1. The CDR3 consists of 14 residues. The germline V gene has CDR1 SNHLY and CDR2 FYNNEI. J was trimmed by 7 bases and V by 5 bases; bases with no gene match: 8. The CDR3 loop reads CASSLYRGNNIQYF. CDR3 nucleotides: TGTGCCAGCAGTCTCTACAGGGGAAACAACATTCAGTACTTC.

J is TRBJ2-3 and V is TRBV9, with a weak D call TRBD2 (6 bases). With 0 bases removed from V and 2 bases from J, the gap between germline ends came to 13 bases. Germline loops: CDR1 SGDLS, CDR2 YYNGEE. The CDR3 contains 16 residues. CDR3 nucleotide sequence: TGTGCCAGCAGCGTAGAGAACGGGAGATACACAGATACGCAGTATTTT. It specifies CASSVENGRYTDTQYF.

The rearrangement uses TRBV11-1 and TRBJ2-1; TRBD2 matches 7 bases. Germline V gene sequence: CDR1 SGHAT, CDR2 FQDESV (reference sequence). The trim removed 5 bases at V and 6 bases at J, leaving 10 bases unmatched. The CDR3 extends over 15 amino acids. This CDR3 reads CASSPRAGVGNEQFF. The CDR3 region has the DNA TGTGCCAGCAGCCCACGGGCGGGAGTGGGCAATGAGCAGTTCTTC. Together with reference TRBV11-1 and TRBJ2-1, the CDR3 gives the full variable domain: EAEVAQSPRYKITEKSQAVAFWCDPISGHATLYWYRQILGQGPELLVQFQDESVVDDSQLPKDRFSAERLKGVDSTLKIQPAELGDSAMYLCASSPRAGVGNEQFFGPGTRLTVL.

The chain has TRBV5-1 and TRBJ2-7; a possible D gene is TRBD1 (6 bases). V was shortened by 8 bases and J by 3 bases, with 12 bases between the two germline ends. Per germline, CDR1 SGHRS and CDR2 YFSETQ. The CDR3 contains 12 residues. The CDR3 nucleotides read TGCGCCAGTAGACAGGAGAACTACGAGCAGTACTTC. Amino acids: CASRQENYEQYF.